This T cell receptor (beta chain) came from a study of cytomegalovirus exposure and HLA in healthy donors. PCR was performed using 60 Vbeta and 13 Jbeta primers. The data were produced by immunoSEQ multiplex PCR, yet TCRdb's version contains in-frame clones alone and is incomplete. The sample includes around 140,000 clones, about 61% of them seen just once. With respect to this clone: Its target is not known.

Regarding the study as a whole: For TCR beta chains, V- and J-gene trimming was later linked to a missense DCLRE1C variant.

This TCR was recovered from a middle-aged woman in good health and CMV-seronegative. Sequencing input: PBMCs.

CDR3 in DNA: TGTGCCAGCAGCGGGTCTCTGAGGAACTATGGCTACACCTTC. Translated, it gives CASSGSLRNYGYTF. The chain has TRBV7-2 and TRBJ1-2, with D unclear. The CDR3 spans 14 residues. Per the germline V gene, CDR1 is SGHTA and CDR2 is FQGNSA. Trimming stripped 5 bases from V and 2 bases from J, with 12 bases between.